This T cell receptor beta chain was observed in a study of spatial heterogeneity in lung cancer. Described time point: sample taken at primary tumor resection. The donors comprised some 78 untreated early-stage non-small cell lung cancer patients. Whole RNA was taken from tumor, nontumor lung or frozen PBMC; it was then sequenced unsorted. V lost 0 bases, J lost 4 bases, and 10 bases lay in between. The CDR3 consists of 14 residues. Germline assignment: CDR1 SGHKS and CDR2 YYEKEE (reference sequence). Overall study results and limits: Counts of expanded intratumoral alpha and beta TCRs tracked tumor mutation counts.

TCRdb redid the calling of the 5' RACE reads with MiXCR, one entry per CDR3 protein. The sample carries around 4,300 distinct CDR3 sequences, around 8.8% recorded once. Concerning this clonotype: What it binds is not known.

The V call is TRBV5-5, the J call TRBJ1-1; D not certain. The source material was lung tumor tissue, sampled at surgery. The sequence was obtained from a male donor with early-stage non-small cell lung cancer. The CDR3 DNA follows: TGTGCCAGCAGCTTGGACCTGGGAGTCACTGAAGCTTTCTTT. Translated, it gives CASSLDLGVTEAFF. Using reference TRBV5-5 and TRBJ1-1 for the parts outside the CDR3, the full variable domain is DAGVTQSPTHLIKTRGQQVTLRCSPISGHKSVSWYQQVLGQGPQFIFQYYEKEERGRGNFPDRFSARQFPNYSSELNVNALLLGDSALYLCASSLDLGVTEAFFGQGTRLTVV.